The sequence of this T cell receptor (beta chain) was determined in a study of shared clonotypes between healthy human individuals. Positive CCR7 selection of CD45RO-negative cells yielded the naive CD8 cells, and terminally differentiated effector memory CD45RA+ cells were excluded. Every one of the donors was a Caucasian adult that lived in Nashville, Tennessee. CDR3 size: 16 residues. Germline values: CDR1 SGHTA, CDR2 FQGTGA. V lost 5 bases, J lost 4 bases, and 7 bases stayed unmatched. For this clone: Its antigen remains unknown.

Findings of the study overall: The study drew on few donors, limiting represented genetic and exposure-history diversity. In the sorted subsets, rarefaction showed sequencing was incomplete despite large depth.

Here immunoSEQ multiplex PCR was the method, and the copy in TCRdb shows in-frame clones only, minus some. The sample includes over 800,000 clones, around 92% of them seen just once. This clonotype originated in a man aged 25-45 years in good health. The sample taken for sequencing was naive CD8+ T cells sorted from blood. The V gene is TRBV7-3, the J gene TRBJ2-1; 11 bases are shared with TRBD2. The CDR3 region is CASSTRTSGGYNEQFF. CDR3 sequence (DNA): TGTGCCAGCAGCACCAGAACTAGCGGGGGATACAATGAGCAGTTCTTC.